This TCR beta chain originates from a study of OX40 agonist ivuxolimab in advanced cancers. As for the study in general: The patients got ivuxolimab, which is an agonistic anti-OX40 (CD134) antibody. Patients undergoing dose escalation presented with hepatocellular carcinoma, melanoma, renal cell or head and neck cancer.

Unmatched junction bases numbered 5, after V lost 3 bases and J lost 0 bases. Germline V gene sequence: CDR1 KGHSH, CDR2 LQKENI. The CDR3 has 16 residues. The repertoire was sequenced with immunoSEQ multiplex PCR; TCRdb's copy has only in-frame clones and lacks some. Of 35,000 or so clones in the sample, about 90% were seen once. Blood sampling was done at baseline, cycle 4 day 1, and cycle 7 day 1. The source of this sequence is an adult with an advanced solid tumor such as melanoma, head and neck, liver or kidney cancer. V is TRBV18 and J is TRBJ2-4; TRBD1 matches at 7 bases. This material consisted of CD4+ or CD8+ T cells sorted from blood, taken in a trial of the OX40 agonist ivuxolimab. This chain's CDR3 is CASSPRQGLAKNIQYF. The CDR3, as DNA: TGTGCCAGCTCACCCCGACAGGGATTAGCCAAAAACATTCAGTACTTC. The entire variable domain, with the rest obtained from reference TRBV18 and TRBJ2-4, is as follows: NAGVMQNPRHLVRRRGQEARLRCSPMKGHSHVYWYRQLPEEGLKFMVYLQKENIIDESGMPKERFSAEFPKEGPSILRIQQVVRGDSAAYFCASSPRQGLAKNIQYFGAGTRLSVL.